The 23 T cell receptor beta chains below come from one sample, sequenced in a study of OX40 agonist ivuxolimab in advanced cancers. Libraries were prepared by immunoSEQ multiplex PCR; TCRdb keeps only in-frame clonotypes and omits some of them. There are over 30,000 clones in the sample; roughly 78% occur only once, and 1.9% lies in the top ten. Sequencing used CD4+ or CD8+ T cells sorted from blood, obtained in a trial of the OX40 agonist ivuxolimab. The receptors come from an adult with an advanced solid tumor such as melanoma, head and neck, liver or kidney cancer.

The gene calls are TRBV7-6 and TRBJ2-2; a weak D match, TRBD2 (5 bases). V was cut by 3 bases and J by 7 bases, with 9 bases left in between. Looked up from germline, CDR1 is SGHVS and CDR2 is FNYEAQ. The CDR3 contains 13 residues. As DNA, the CDR3 is TGTGCCAGCAGCTTGAAGGAGGACGGGGAGCTGTTTTTT. It specifies CASSLKEDGELFF.

This chain joins TRBV27 and TRBJ1-2, with 7 bases that match TRBD1. CDR1 is MNHEY, CDR2 SMNVEV, per germline (reference sequence). This CDR3 is built from 11 residues. V lost 5 bases and J lost 12; bases outside the gene matches: 6. CDR3 DNA: TGTGCCAGCAGTGACAGGGTCTCGCACACCTTC. Its protein product is CASSDRVSHTF.

The chain joins TRBV5-4 to TRBJ2-2; D call uncertain. With 4 bases removed from V and 2 bases from J, the gap between germline ends came to 3 bases. Germline CDR1 reads SGHNT; CDR2 reads YYREEE (reference sequence). The CDR3 totals 12 residues. The CDR3 is CASSTNTGELFF. Here the CDR3 DNA reads TGTGCCAGCAGCACCAACACCGGGGAGCTGTTTTTT.

The rearrangement uses TRBV29-1 and TRBJ2-5; 11 bases are a match to TRBD2. Trimming removed 7 bases from V and 5 bases from J; junction bases left unmatched: 3. CDR3 length: 12 residues. Germline V CDR1 and CDR2: SQVTM, ANQGSEA. DNA of the CDR3: TGCAGCGGACTAGCGGGGTGGGAGACCCAGTACTTC. This translates into CSGLAGWETQYF.

The V call is TRBV9, the J call TRBJ1-1; D is undetermined. The CDR3 spans 12 residues. The V end lost 4 bases, the J end lost 3 bases, and 7 bases lay between the germline ends. Germline CDR1 and CDR2: SGDLS and YYNGEE. CDR3 in DNA: TGTGCCAGCAGCCCCCAATACACTGAAGCTTTCTTT. Its translation is CASSPQYTEAFF.

This chain joins TRBV4-1 and TRBJ2-3; 10 bases map to TRBD2. This CDR3 spans 19 amino acids. Germline V gene sequence: CDR1 MGHRA, CDR2 YSYEKL. The J segment lost 0 bases and the V segment lost 1 base, leaving 10 bases of the junction unmatched. The CDR3 DNA is TGCGCCAGCAGCCAAGGTCTGGCGTTGACTAGCGGGAGCACAGATACGCAGTATTTT. This encodes CASSQGLALTSGSTDTQYF.

V and J are TRBV28 and TRBJ2-1; TRBD1 agrees at 9 bases. The V segment lost 6 bases and the J segment 7 bases; nucleotides outside the gene matches: 10. This CDR3 contains 15 residues. Germline V CDR1 and CDR2: MDHEN, SYDVKM. The CDR3 is CASSLGQGSHNEQFF. DNA of the CDR3: TGTGCCAGCAGCCTCGGACAGGGGTCCCATAATGAGCAGTTCTTC. Drawing the rest from reference TRBV28 and TRBJ2-1, the complete variable domain is DVKVTQSSRYLVKRTGEKVFLECVQDMDHENMFWYRQDPGLGLRLIYFSYDVKMKEKGDIPEGYSVSREKKERFSLILESASTNQTSMYLCASSLGQGSHNEQFFGPGTRLTVL.

This sequence joins TRBV28 and TRBJ2-2; weak D call: TRBD2 (5 bases). Germline V gene lookup returns CDR1 MDHEN and CDR2 SYDVKM. V was pared by 0 bases and J by 4 bases, with 9 bases between. The CDR3 covers 15 residues. The CDR3 coding sequence is TGTGCCAGCAGTTTATGGGAGGATGGCACCGGGGAGCTGTTTTTT. It specifies CASSLWEDGTGELFF.

This chain connects TRBV28 to TRBJ1-6, with D possibly TRBD1 on 5 matching bases. Per germline, CDR1 MDHEN and CDR2 SYDVKM. Between the trimmed V and J ends, which lost 7 bases and 2 bases, there was a span of 12 bases. The CDR3 extends over 15 amino acids. The CDR3 sequence is CASIGFRAYNSPLHF. The CDR3 DNA follows: TGTGCCAGCATTGGATTCAGGGCCTATAATTCACCCCTCCACTTT.

This chain connects TRBV7-3 to TRBJ1-2, with TRBD1 as a possible D gene (6 bases). The CDR3 covers 15 residues. V dropped 5 bases and J dropped 2 bases, with 15 bases sitting between them. Germline-derived CDR1 and CDR2 are SGHTA and FQGTGA. The CDR3: CASSPDQTGNYGYTF. CDR3 in DNA: TGTGCCAGCAGCCCCGACCAAACAGGGAACTATGGCTACACCTTC.

The rearrangement uses TRBV7-9 and TRBJ2-5, with TRBD1 as a possible D gene (6 bases). Germline CDR1 is SEHNR and CDR2 is FQNEAQ (reference sequence). The CDR3 runs 14 residues. V was pared by 1 base and J by 1 base, with 7 bases between. The CDR3 is CASSLGTAQETQYF. As DNA, the CDR3 is TGTGCCAGCAGCTTAGGGACAGCCCAAGAGACCCAGTACTTC.

The CDR3 DNA sequence: TGTGCCAGCAGCTCCCCCATCGCAAGCACAGATACGCAGTATTTT. This codes for CASSSPIASTDTQYF. This chain joins TRBV7-3 and TRBJ2-3; D call uncertain. CDR1 and CDR2 from the germline V gene are SGHTA and FQGTGA. The V gene lost 4 bases and the J gene lost 0 bases, with 11 bases spanning the gap. The CDR3 is made up of 15 amino acids.

This rearrangement joins TRBV19 to TRBJ1-1; no definite D call. V was pared by 6 bases and J by 7 bases, with 15 bases between. Looked up from germline, CDR1 is LNHDA and CDR2 is SQIVND (reference sequence). The CDR3 sequence is 13 residues long. CDR3 nucleotides: TGTGCCAGTAGCCCCCGGCCAGCCATTGAAGCTTTCTTT. Protein: CASSPRPAIEAFF. Variable domain in full (rest from reference TRBV19 and TRBJ1-1): DGGITQSPKYLFRKEGQNVTLSCEQNLNHDAMYWYRQDPGQGLRLIYYSQIVNDFQKGDIAEGYSVSREKKESFPLTVTSAQKNPTAFYLCASSPRPAIEAFFGQGTRLTVV.

The CDR3 reads CASSLGQGQITEAFF. For the CDR3, the DNA is TGTGCCAGCAGCCTAGGACAGGGCCAAATCACTGAAGCTTTCTTT. The chain links TRBV27 to TRBJ1-1; 8 bases line up with TRBD1. The J segment lost 4 bases and the V segment lost 6 bases, leaving 10 bases of the junction unmatched. Germline assignment: CDR1 MNHEY and CDR2 SMNVEV (reference sequence). CDR3 length: 15 residues.

This rearrangement joins TRBV11-1 to TRBJ2-3, with 7 positions matching TRBD1. The ends lost 5 bases at V and 2 bases at J; junction bases unmatched: 7. This CDR3 comprises 15 residues. The germline gives CDR1 SGHAT, CDR2 FQDESV (reference sequence). CDR3 protein: CASSKGTVPTDTQYF. CDR3 in DNA: TGTGCCAGCAGCAAAGGGACAGTACCCACAGATACGCAGTATTTT.

The chain carries TRBV2 and TRBJ2-1, with 7 bases fitting TRBD2. The CDR3 is 15 residues long. Germline CDR1 SNHLY, CDR2 FYNNEI. V lost 6 bases to trimming and J lost 4 bases; unmatched junction nucleotides: 9. CDR3 amino acids: CASSKTGTNYNEQFF. For the CDR3, the DNA is TGTGCCAGCAGCAAAACCGGGACTAATTACAATGAGCAGTTCTTC.

By frequency in the sample, this clone is medium-sized. The rearrangement joins TRBV25-1 to TRBJ1-1, with TRBD1 as a possible D gene (6 bases). The V end lost 1 base, the J end lost 5 bases, and 11 bases lay between the germline ends. The germline V gene has CDR1 MGHDK and CDR2 SYGVNS. This CDR3 has 14 residues. CDR3 sequence: CASSESGVRTEAFF. CDR3 DNA: TGTGCCAGCAGTGAATCAGGGGTCCGGACTGAAGCTTTCTTT.

The CDR3: CASRPDRGDYEQYF. CDR3 in DNA: TGTGCCAGCAGACCGGACAGGGGAGACTACGAGCAGTACTTC. The rearrangement links TRBV5-7 to TRBJ2-7; 9 bases fit TRBD1. TRBV5-7 is designated an ORF whose function remains uncertain. J gave up 3 bases and V 5 bases, and 6 bases lay outside the gene matches. This CDR3 region has 14 residues.

This chain connects TRBV30 to TRBJ2-7; tentatively, D is TRBD2 (6 bases). CDR1 is GTSNPN and CDR2 is SVGIG in the germline V gene (reference sequence). CDR3 size: 14 residues. Trimming left V 8 bases short and J 3 bases short, with 20 bases between. CDR3 DNA sequence: TGTGCCGTACTACACCGGGACTCACGCTACGAGCAGTACTTC. It is translated as CAVLHRDSRYEQYF.

This clone was counted a single time. The rearrangement joins TRBV7-2 to TRBJ1-2; 9 nucleotides agree with TRBD1. Trimming took 5 bases from V and 4 from J; bases not matched to a gene: 8. The germline V gene has CDR1 SGHTA and CDR2 FQGNSA. The CDR3 contains 15 residues. Here the CDR3 DNA reads TGTGCCAGCAGCCGTTCCGGGACAGGGATCTATGGCTACACCTTC. It yields the protein CASSRSGTGIYGYTF.

The V call is TRBV30, the J call TRBJ2-5; 8 bases are a match to TRBD1. The J call may be in error: the DNA end matches TRBJ2-7 better. The germline V gene encodes CDR1 GTSNPN and CDR2 SVGIG (reference sequence). This CDR3 comprises 16 residues. As DNA, the CDR3 is TGTGCCTGGAGTTGGAGAACTCGTGACAGGGGTTACGAGCAGTACTTC. As protein: CAWSWRTRDRGYEQYF.

The rearrangement joins TRBV9 to TRBJ2-2; D is unclear. V lost 4 bases to trimming and J lost 6 bases, with 10 bases between them. The CDR3 runs 13 residues. Germline V gives CDR1 SGDLS, CDR2 YYNGEE. CDR3 DNA sequence: TGTGCCAGCAGCCCTAATGGCGCCGGGGAGCTGTTTTTT. It is translated as CASSPNGAGELFF.

J is TRBJ2-1 and V is TRBV28; 11 nucleotides agree with TRBD2. Germline V gene sequence: CDR1 MDHEN, CDR2 SYDVKM. The CDR3 covers 14 residues. V lost 6 bases, J lost 3 bases, and 1 base stayed unmatched. The CDR3: CASRTSGNYNEQFF. As DNA, the CDR3 is TGTGCCAGCAGGACTAGCGGGAACTACAATGAGCAGTTCTTC.